These 27 T cell receptor beta chains were sequenced from one sample in a study of graft-versus-host responses after intestinal transplantation. These receptors lack a known antigen. The method was immunoSEQ multiplex PCR; TCRdb's version includes in-frame clones alone and lacks a portion of them. The sample carries fewer than 60,000 clones, less than 85% recorded once. This sample comprised unstimulated CD4+ T cells sorted from spleen or lymph node cells, obtained before transplant. These receptors came from a human donor who was the organ donor for an intestinal transplant.

The chain has TRBV10-3 and TRBJ1-3; TRBD1 agrees at 8 bases. V gave up 8 bases and J gave up 0 bases; unmatched junction bases: 3. Germline V gene lookup returns CDR1 ENHRY and CDR2 SYGVKD. This CDR3 has 14 amino acids. The CDR3 bases are TGTGCCATCGGAGGGACAGGCTCTGGAAACACCATATATTTT. Translation gives CAIGGTGSGNTIYF.

J is TRBJ2-7 and V is TRBV5-1; the match to TRBD2 covers 7 bases. Germline V lookup: CDR1 SGHRS, CDR2 YFSETQ. V lost 4 bases and J lost 3; bases outside the gene matches: 10. The length of the CDR3 is 15 residues. DNA of the CDR3: TGCGCCAGCAGCCAGACCGGTGCGGGAGACTACGAGCAGTACTTC. It translates to CASSQTGAGDYEQYF.

CDR3 loop: CAGPRDGLSGANVLTF. The CDR3 DNA is TGTGCCGGGCCCCGGGACGGGCTCTCTGGGGCCAACGTCCTGACTTTC. The genes are TRBV30 and TRBJ2-6, with D possibly being TRBD1 or TRBD2 (5 bases each). There are 16 residues in the CDR3. CDR1 and CDR2 from the germline V gene are GTSNPN and SVGIG (reference sequence). Trimming took off 8 bases at V and 0 bases at J, with 17 bases between the two ends.

The chain recombines TRBV4-3 with TRBJ2-7; possible D gene TRBD1, 6 bases. V was cut by 4 bases and J by 4 bases, with 20 bases left in between. The CDR3 runs 16 residues. Germline V gene lookup returns CDR1 LGHNA and CDR2 YSLEER. CDR3: CASSRSLGGQRYEQYF. The CDR3 nucleotides read TGCGCCAGCAGCCGCAGTCTAGGGGGTCAAAGGTACGAGCAGTACTTC.

The chain uses TRBV15 and TRBJ2-7; D remains unclear. This CDR3 has 17 amino acids. From germline, CDR1 is LNHNV and CDR2 YYDKDF (reference sequence). Between the trimmed V and J ends, which lost 0 bases and 3 bases, there was a span of 18 bases. As DNA, the CDR3 is TGTGCCACCAGCAGAGATCTGGCGTCTTCTAGGTTCTACGAGCAGTACTTC. This sequence encodes CATSRDLASSRFYEQYF.

This clone was seen just once. The rearrangement uses TRBV5-3 and TRBJ2-3; D ambiguous. TRBV5-3 is an open reading frame whose function is uncertain. Trimming removed 0 bases at V and 0 bases at J, with 14 bases between. The CDR3 loop spans 17 amino acids. The CDR3 sequence is CARSLVVARTSTDTQYF. CDR3 bases: TGTGCCAGAAGCTTGGTTGTCGCCAGAACTAGCACAGATACGCAGTATTTT.

The chain links TRBV6-4 to TRBJ2-7; 10 bases match TRBD1. V lost 10 bases, J lost 3 bases, and 6 bases stayed unmatched. The length of the CDR3 is 13 residues. The germline V gene encodes CDR1 MRHNA and CDR2 SNTAGT. CDR3 region: CANRTGGNYEQYF. In DNA, the CDR3 is TGTGCCAATCGGACAGGGGGGAACTACGAGCAGTACTTC.

This clone was found a few times. The chain combines TRBV19 with TRBJ2-7; no clear D gene. The V and J ends lost 8 bases and 4 bases respectively, with 9 bases between them. This CDR3 is built from 11 residues. Germline V gene sequence: CDR1 LNHDA, CDR2 SQIVND (reference sequence). The CDR3 loop reads CASGSPYEQYF. The CDR3 DNA reads as TGTGCCAGTGGCTCGCCATACGAGCAGTACTTC.

The genes are TRBV6-5 and TRBJ2-7; 11 bases are shared with TRBD1. Trimming cost V 6 bases and J 3 bases; bases outside gene matches: 4. This CDR3 is built from 14 residues. Germline V gene sequence: CDR1 MNHEY, CDR2 SVGAGI. In DNA form, the CDR3 reads TGTGCCAGCAGCCGCGGGACAGGGGGCTACGAGCAGTACTTC. This gives the protein CASSRGTGGYEQYF.

The V call is TRBV7-2, the J call TRBJ2-1; D unresolved. The germline V gene encodes CDR1 SGHTA and CDR2 FQGNSA. The CDR3 has 13 amino acids. Trimming shortened V by 1 base and J by 3 bases, and 4 bases separated the two germline ends. The CDR3 DNA reads TGTGCCAGCAGCTTAGGCAGCTACAATGAGCAGTTCTTC. As protein: CASSLGSYNEQFF.

This sequence joins TRBV19 and TRBJ1-2; 7 bases fit TRBD1. Germline loops: CDR1 LNHDA, CDR2 SQIVND (reference sequence). The length of the CDR3 is 13 residues. Unmatched junction bases numbered 1, after V lost 2 bases and J lost 4 bases. CDR3 nucleotide sequence: TGTGCCAGTAGTATAAGGACAGGCTATGGCTACACCTTC. Encoded protein: CASSIRTGYGYTF.

The chain links TRBV9 to TRBJ2-1; 10 bases agree with TRBD2. The CDR3 sequence is 14 residues long. Per germline, CDR1 SGDLS and CDR2 YYNGEE. With V trimmed by 5 bases and J by 8 bases, 7 bases remained unmatched. The CDR3 protein is CASSYSGGAHEQFF. The CDR3 coding sequence is TGTGCCAGCAGTTACAGCGGGGGGGCACATGAGCAGTTCTTC.

This chain connects TRBV7-9 to TRBJ2-1; D perhaps matches TRBD1 (5 bases). Germline V CDR1 and CDR2: SEHNR, FQNEAQ (reference sequence). The germline V and J ends were trimmed by 8 bases and 0 bases, with 11 bases remaining between them. This CDR3 is 14 amino acids long. Written as DNA, the CDR3 is TGTGCCAGCGGGGCGGTCAGCTCCTACAATGAGCAGTTCTTC. Amino acids: CASGAVSSYNEQFF.

This clone showed up just a few times. V is TRBV9 and J is TRBJ2-3; 11 bases fit TRBD2. The CDR3 totals 16 residues. Germline CDR1 reads SGDLS; CDR2 reads YYNGEE. Unmatched junction bases numbered 7, after V lost 3 bases and J lost 4 bases. This CDR3 reads CASSGIAGGPSDTQYF. The CDR3 DNA reads TGTGCCAGCAGCGGGATAGCGGGGGGGCCTTCAGATACGCAGTATTTT.

This chain links TRBV18 with TRBJ2-5, with D perhaps matching TRBD1 or TRBD2 (5 bases each). This CDR3 spans 14 amino acids. Trimming shortened V by 0 bases and J by 3 bases, and 8 bases separated the two germline ends. Germline V gene sequence: CDR1 KGHSH, CDR2 LQKENI. The CDR3 loop is CASSPPLGEETQYF. In DNA, the CDR3 is TGTGCCAGCTCACCACCTCTGGGGGAAGAGACCCAGTACTTC.

The chain couples TRBV11-2 to TRBJ2-1; D is unclear. V dropped 0 bases and J dropped 5 bases, with 8 bases sitting between them. The CDR3 length is 14 residues. CDR1 SGHAT and CDR2 FQNNGV come from the germline V gene. Here the CDR3 reads CASSLERVHNEQFF. The CDR3 bases are TGTGCCAGCAGCTTAGAAAGGGTACACAATGAGCAGTTCTTC.

The rearrangement links TRBV6-1 to TRBJ1-2; D unclear. This CDR3 has 15 amino acids. Germline assignment: CDR1 MNHNS and CDR2 SASEGT. The V end lost 4 bases, the J end lost 0 bases, and 12 bases lay between the germline ends. The CDR3 protein is CASSAHSIPNYGYTF. CDR3 DNA: TGTGCCAGCAGTGCTCACAGCATCCCTAACTATGGCTACACCTTC.

The CDR3 DNA is TGTGCCACCAGCAGCCGACAGGGTCGAAACACCATATATTTT. This codes for CATSSRQGRNTIYF. The chain has TRBV15 and TRBJ1-3; the match to TRBD1 covers 7 bases. J gave up 5 bases and V 3 bases, and 4 bases lay outside the gene matches. This CDR3 has 14 residues. Germline-derived CDR1 and CDR2 are LNHNV and YYDKDF (reference sequence).

This clone was detected only once. CDR3 in amino acids: CASSSRLAGGFPSTDTQYF. The CDR3 DNA sequence: TGCGCCAGCAGCTCCCGACTAGCGGGGGGGTTCCCTAGCACAGATACGCAGTATTTT. This chain joins TRBV5-1 and TRBJ2-3; 14 nucleotides match TRBD2. Germline V gene data show CDR1 as SGHRS and CDR2 as YFSETQ. Trimming removed 3 bases from V and 0 bases from J; junction bases left unmatched: 9. CDR3 size: 19 residues.

This clone was detected only a few times. The chain links TRBV5-5 to TRBJ1-6, with 7 bases identical to TRBD1. CDR1 and CDR2 from the germline V gene are SGHKS and YYEKEE (reference sequence). The CDR3 loop spans 15 amino acids. V was clipped by 1 base and J by 4 bases; unmatched bases: 2. The CDR3 protein is CASSLTGVYNSPLHF. DNA for the CDR3: TGTGCCAGCAGCTTGACAGGGGTATATAATTCACCCCTCCACTTT.

This clone occurred a few times. The V gene is TRBV27, the J gene TRBJ2-2, with 15 bases that match TRBD2. The CDR3 spans 16 residues. CDR1 and CDR2 from the germline V gene are MNHEY and SMNVEV (reference sequence). Trimming removed 6 bases from V and 7 bases from J; junction bases left unmatched: 6. The CDR3 DNA is TGTGCCAGCAGCCGTAGGACTAGCGGGGGGGGCGGGGAGCTGTTTTTT. Its translation is CASSRRTSGGGGELFF.

This clone has only a few counts. This chain joins TRBV6-5 and TRBJ1-5, with D perhaps TRBD1 (6 bases). Trimming pared 2 bases from V and 5 bases from J, leaving 13 bases between. The V gene's germline CDR1 is MNHEY and CDR2 SVGAGI. The CDR3 contains 15 residues. CDR3 DNA sequence: TGTGCCAGCAGTTACACCACGGGGGCAGATCAGCCCCAGCATTTT. Translation gives CASSYTTGADQPQHF.

This rearrangement joins TRBV18 to TRBJ1-1; D unresolved. V gave up 2 bases and J gave up 2 bases, with 9 bases separating them. The CDR3 is 14 amino acids. Germline V gene lookup returns CDR1 KGHSH and CDR2 LQKENI. For the CDR3, the DNA is TGTGCCAGCTCACCAAAGGGTTTTAACACTGAAGCTTTCTTT. This codes for CASSPKGFNTEAFF.

The chain couples TRBV11-2 to TRBJ2-7, with 9 bases matching TRBD2. The V gene's germline CDR1 is SGHAT and CDR2 FQNNGV. The V gene end was trimmed by 5 bases and the J gene end by 3 bases; junction bases not matched to a gene: 8. This CDR3 contains 15 residues. In DNA form, the CDR3 reads TGTGCCAGCAGCGCCCTAGCGGGGAGACACTACGAGCAGTACTTC. Protein sequence: CASSALAGRHYEQYF.

The chain employs TRBV6-1 and TRBJ2-3; D may be TRBD1 (8 bases). From germline, CDR1 is MNHNS and CDR2 SASEGT. Between the trimmed V and J ends, which lost 2 bases and 5 bases, there was a span of 14 bases. The CDR3 spans 15 residues. The CDR3 reads CASSERTGRGDTQYF. The CDR3 DNA sequence: TGTGCCAGCAGTGAAAGGACAGGGAGGGGAGATACGCAGTATTTT.

The chain is built from TRBV11-2 and TRBJ1-5; D gene ambiguous. CDR1 and CDR2 from the germline V gene are SGHAT and FQNNGV. The V end lost 8 bases, the J end lost 5 bases, and 31 bases lay between the germline ends. The CDR3 is 19 residues long. CDR3 protein: CASQRPPEPGKPRDQPQHF. For the CDR3, the DNA is TGTGCCAGCCAGCGCCCACCTGAACCGGGCAAACCGCGGGATCAGCCCCAGCATTTT.

The J gene is TRBJ1-2, the V gene TRBV5-6; no clear D. V was cut by 1 base and J by 2 bases, with 15 bases left in between. The CDR3 is made up of 16 amino acids. Germline CDR1 is SGHDT and CDR2 is YYEEEE. For the CDR3, the DNA is TGTGCCAGCAGCTTGCCCGACCGGCGAGGGAACTATGGCTACACCTTC. Amino acids: CASSLPDRRGNYGYTF.